The 24 T cell receptor beta chains below all came from one sample that was sequenced in a study of T-cell reconstitution after alpha-beta-depleted transplantation in children. Unique molecular identifiers were used to barcode this TCRbeta library. TCRdb processed the PCR reads anew with MiXCR; each CDR3 protein has one entry. The top ten hold 13% of the sample, which has 150,000 to 200,000 distinct CDR3 sequences, 13% to 15% seen once. Sample: PBMCs from the stem cell graft donor, taken from the stem cell graft. These receptors were taken from a human donor who donated a stem cell graft to a child with acute lymphoblastic leukemia.

The rearrangement joins TRBV11-2 to TRBJ2-3; D is ambiguous. The CDR3 sequence is 17 residues long. Trimming cost V 5 bases and J 2 bases, with 20 bases left between them. Germline CDR1 and CDR2: SGHAT and FQNNGV. The chain's CDR3 is CASSNAADVSYTDTQYF. CDR3 nucleotides: TGTGCCAGCAGCAACGCCGCGGACGTCAGCTACACAGATACGCAGTATTTT.

This rearrangement joins TRBV4-2 to TRBJ2-3, with 10 bases aligning to TRBD2. The CDR3 is 17 amino acids. Unmatched junction bases numbered 8, after V lost 5 bases and J lost 0 bases. The germline V gene has CDR1 LGHNA and CDR2 YNFKEQ. The CDR3 bases are TGTGCCAGCAGCTCAAGAGGGACTAGCGCTAGCACAGATACGCAGTATTTT. Translating gives CASSSRGTSASTDTQYF.

A few counts support this clonotype. The V and J genes are TRBV20-1 and TRBJ2-7; TRBD2 matches at 9 bases. CDR1 is DFQATT and CDR2 is SNEGSKA in the germline V gene (reference sequence). Unmatched junction bases numbered 8, after V lost 2 bases and J lost 3 bases. The CDR3 spans 15 residues. CDR3 coding DNA: TGCAGTGCTAGATATAGCGGGAGACCGTTCTACGAGCAGTACTTC. Its protein product is CSARYSGRPFYEQYF.

The V call is TRBV5-1, the J call TRBJ1-2, with 8 bases matching TRBD1. Trimming removed 0 bases from V and 6 bases from J; junction bases left unmatched: 4. The CDR3 length is 14 residues. Germline V gene lookup returns CDR1 SGHRS and CDR2 YFSETQ. The DNA of the CDR3 is TGCGCCAGCAGCTTGGGGGACAGGTACAATGGCTACACCTTC. It codes for CASSLGDRYNGYTF.

This clonotype was found many times. The chain couples TRBV7-9 to TRBJ2-7, with TRBD1 matching 7 bases. The CDR3 is 14 amino acids. Germline assignment: CDR1 SEHNR and CDR2 FQNEAQ (reference sequence). V gave up 4 bases and J gave up 4 bases; unmatched junction bases: 7. The CDR3 region has the DNA TGTGCCAGCAGCTCCTACGGGACAGCTTACGAGCAGTACTTC. Amino acid sequence: CASSSYGTAYEQYF.

This clonotype has a count of ten or more. The gene calls are TRBV7-2 and TRBJ2-7, with D maybe TRBD1 (5 bases). V was pared by 1 base and J by 6 bases, with 16 bases between. The CDR3 consists of 15 residues. The germline CDR1 and CDR2 sequences are SGHTA and FQGNSA. CDR3 bases: TGTGCCAGCAGCTTAGGGACATCTCCACTTCTCGAGCAGTACTTC. Protein sequence: CASSLGTSPLLEQYF. The entire variable domain, with the rest obtained from reference TRBV7-2 and TRBJ2-7, is as follows: GAGVSQSPSNKVTEKGKDVELRCDPISGHTALYWYRQSLGQGLEFLIYFQGNSAPDKSGLPSDRFSAERTGGSVSTLTIQRTQQEDSAVYLCASSLGTSPLLEQYFGPGTRLTVT.

This clonotype appeared many times. The rearrangement uses TRBV7-6 and TRBJ2-7; 8 bases map to TRBD1. The J segment lost 5 bases and the V segment lost 0 bases, leaving 9 bases of the junction unmatched. The CDR3 runs 16 residues. CDR1 SGHVS and CDR2 FNYEAQ come from the germline V gene. In nucleotides, the CDR3 is TGTGCCAGCAGCTTAGCGATCAACCGGGACAGGAACGAGCAGTACTTC. Protein product: CASSLAINRDRNEQYF.

This clonotype was picked up many times. This chain connects TRBV12-3 or TRBV12-4 to TRBJ2-1; D may match TRBD1 or TRBD2 (5 bases each). The CDR3 totals 15 residues. V was trimmed by 2 bases and J by 4 bases, leaving 12 bases between them. In DNA form, the CDR3 reads TGTGCCAGCAGTTTATCGGGGCCCGCTTACAATGAGCAGTTCTTC. This gives the protein CASSLSGPAYNEQFF.

The chain uses TRBV19 and TRBJ2-5; TRBD1 matches at 8 bases. V lost 3 bases and J lost 6; bases outside the gene matches: 15. Per the germline V gene, CDR1 is LNHDA and CDR2 is SQIVND (reference sequence). This CDR3 spans 17 amino acids. The CDR3 region is CASSMWGSAGGVKTQYF. DNA for the CDR3: TGTGCCAGTAGTATGTGGGGTTCGGCAGGGGGCGTGAAGACCCAGTACTTC.

This chain links TRBV12-3 or TRBV12-4 with TRBJ2-7; 7 bases agree with TRBD1. V gave up 8 bases and J gave up 0 bases; unmatched junction bases: 7. The CDR3 runs to 14 residues. The CDR3 DNA reads as TGTGCCAGCGCTTCCGGGACAGTCTCCTACGAGCAGTACTTC. Translation: CASASGTVSYEQYF.

The chain employs TRBV19 and TRBJ2-6; 9 nucleotides agree with TRBD1. Germline V gives CDR1 LNHDA, CDR2 SQIVND (reference sequence). The junction had 10 bases not matched to a gene; V was cut back by 7 bases and J by 0 bases. The CDR3 sequence is 18 residues long. Here the CDR3 reads CASIRGTGSRSGANVLTF. In DNA, the CDR3 is TGTGCCAGTATCCGGGGGACAGGGAGTCGCTCTGGGGCCAACGTCCTGACTTTC.

This clonotype was counted at least ten times. This chain connects TRBV12-3 or TRBV12-4 to TRBJ1-2, with 8 bases aligning to TRBD1. The CDR3 is 16 residues long. The J segment lost 0 bases and the V segment lost 6 bases, leaving 9 bases of the junction unmatched. CDR3 bases: TGTGCCAGCAGCCACAGACAGGGGTTGGCTAACTATGGCTACACCTTC. Its translation is CASSHRQGLANYGYTF.

The chain uses TRBV6-1 and TRBJ1-5; possibly TRBD1 for D (5 bases). Trimming removed 6 bases from V and 7 bases from J, with 13 bases in between. CDR1 and CDR2 from the germline V gene are MNHNS and SASEGT. The CDR3 contains 13 residues. CDR3 sequence reads: CASRGENGQPQHF. The CDR3 coding sequence is TGTGCCAGCAGGGGGGAAAACGGGCAGCCCCAGCATTTT.

This sequence joins TRBV4-1 and TRBJ2-1, with 10 positions matching TRBD2. The junction had 18 bases not matched to a gene; V was cut back by 1 base and J by 9 bases. The CDR3 loop spans 19 amino acids. The germline V gene has CDR1 MGHRA and CDR2 YSYEKL. CDR3: CASSQVLGSSGREGGEQFF. The CDR3 DNA is TGCGCCAGCAGCCAAGTTCTGGGCTCCAGCGGGAGGGAAGGGGGTGAGCAGTTCTTC.

In this sample, this clonotype turned up many times. The chain employs TRBV11-1 and TRBJ2-2; 7 positions agree with TRBD1. Germline CDR1 is SGHAT and CDR2 is FQDESV (reference sequence). The junction had 8 bases not matched to a gene; V was cut back by 5 bases and J by 2 bases. The CDR3 has 16 amino acids. The DNA for the CDR3 is TGTGCCAGCAGCCTTCTGACAGGGTCCAACACCGGGGAGCTGTTTTTT. It translates to CASSLLTGSNTGELFF.

This clonotype was seen at least ten times. The chain couples TRBV20-1 to TRBJ1-3; 10 bases are a match to TRBD1. Germline trimming cut 3 bases from V and 0 bases from J; bases unmatched to any gene: 2. CDR1 and CDR2 (germline): DFQATT, SNEGSKA (reference sequence). This CDR3 is built from 15 residues. The chain's CDR3 is CSASDRGHSGNTIYF. The CDR3 DNA reads TGCAGTGCTAGCGACAGGGGGCACTCTGGAAACACCATATATTTT.

This clonotype was counted at least ten times. The chain has TRBV4-1 and TRBJ2-7, with 8 bases matching TRBD2. CDR1 is MGHRA and CDR2 is YSYEKL in the germline V gene. There are 15 residues in the CDR3. After removal of 1 base from V and 5 bases from J, the junction contained 7 bases not matched to a gene. This CDR3 is CASSQVALAGHEQYF. The CDR3 coding sequence is TGCGCCAGCAGCCAAGTGGCGCTAGCGGGTCACGAGCAGTACTTC.

This clonotype was detected only a few times. The gene calls are TRBV20-1 and TRBJ2-1; D unresolved. CDR1 is DFQATT and CDR2 is SNEGSKA in the germline V gene (reference sequence). The ends were cut back, 4 bases at V and 2 bases at J, with 18 bases in the middle. The CDR3 is 16 residues long. This chain's CDR3 is CSATLLRSLPYNEQFF. The CDR3 nucleotides are TGCAGTGCTACCCTGCTTAGAAGCTTGCCCTACAATGAGCAGTTCTTC.

This clonotype was seen at least ten times. J is TRBJ2-7 and V is TRBV6-1; 11 positions match TRBD1. The germline V gene encodes CDR1 MNHNS and CDR2 SASEGT. The CDR3 has 15 amino acids. The J segment lost 9 bases and the V segment lost 5 bases, leaving 12 bases of the junction unmatched. The CDR3 nucleotides read TGTGCCAGCAGTCCCTCCGGACAGGGGGCTAGGCGGCAGTACTTC. It yields the protein CASSPSGQGARRQYF.

This clonotype was recorded at least ten times. The chain combines TRBV2 with TRBJ2-3; 10 bases align to TRBD2. In germline, CDR1 is SNHLY, CDR2 FYNNEI. This CDR3 is built from 15 residues. With 1 base clipped from V and 4 bases from J, the junction kept 2 bases outside the gene matches. This chain's CDR3 is CASSEEREGADTQYF. CDR3 coding DNA: TGTGCCAGCAGTGAAGAGCGGGAGGGGGCAGATACGCAGTATTTT.

This clonotype was detected ten times or more. V usage is TRBV27 and J usage is TRBJ2-7; TRBD2 matches at 7 bases. CDR1 is MNHEY, CDR2 SMNVEV, per germline (reference sequence). After removal of 9 bases from V and 3 bases from J, the junction contained 8 bases not matched to a gene. The CDR3 spans 13 residues. This CDR3 reads CASMPGGSYEQYF. CDR3 bases: TGTGCCAGTATGCCTGGCGGGAGCTACGAGCAGTACTTC.

This clonotype was counted many times. The chain carries TRBV7-9 and TRBJ1-5, with D maybe TRBD1 (6 bases). This CDR3 contains 16 residues. The ends were cut back, 5 bases at V and 4 bases at J, with 18 bases in the middle. The germline gives CDR1 SEHNR, CDR2 FQNEAQ (reference sequence). DNA of the CDR3: TGTGCCAGCAGCCGTGGGGGCCGCGGGAGTAATCAGCCCCAGCATTTT. Translating it yields CASSRGGRGSNQPQHF.

This clonotype was seen at least ten times. This chain uses TRBV7-2 with TRBJ1-2, with D possibly matching TRBD1 (6 bases). The CDR3 consists of 13 residues. V was trimmed by 6 bases and J by 2 bases, leaving 10 bases between them. Germline V gene lookup returns CDR1 SGHTA and CDR2 FQGNSA. The CDR3 sequence: CASSGQLNYGYTF. The CDR3 nucleotides read TGTGCCAGCAGTGGACAGCTAAACTATGGCTACACCTTC.

This clonotype was picked up many times. The chain recombines TRBV7-2 with TRBJ2-5; TRBD1 matches 8 bases. The CDR3 length is 16 residues. The J segment lost 2 bases and the V segment lost 5 bases, leaving 10 bases of the junction unmatched. Germline V CDR1 and CDR2: SGHTA, FQGNSA. CDR3 sequence: CASSLQRDRRQETQYF. The CDR3 DNA reads as TGTGCCAGCAGCCTCCAACGGGACAGGAGGCAAGAGACCCAGTACTTC.